What follows is one T cell receptor (beta chain) and its context. This clonotype showed up just a few times. Its antigen is unknown. It has no much larger one-base neighbor in the sample; base qualities were not kept. Inclusive of the bounding cysteine and phenylalanine, the CDR3 is 14 residues long. Only the CDR3 portion is preserved as DNA: 42 bases, with reading frame beginning at the first base. Trimming removed 6 bases from V and 2 bases from J; the gene matches leave 4 bases unexplained. Per the germline V gene, SGHDT is the CDR1 and YYEEEE is the CDR2. The sample originates from a study of human T cells and chemical hapten exposure (dated by TCRdb to about 2021). Describing the broader study: For sensitization, 2% DPC in acetone was applied to a roughly 2 cm by roughly 2 cm area of upper inner arm skin. Throughout the roughly 25-week study period, patients were also given weekly therapeutic DPC doses on the scalp. Patch testing was done on the upper back using Finn chambers containing 0.01% DPC, and results were scored after 6 days according to International Contact Dermatitis Research Group standards. The mostly female patient cohort included alopecia areata with under or over 50% scalp involvement, alopecia totalis and alopecia universalis. Libraries were pooled for sequencing, and variation in per-sample TCR yields was attributed mainly to small differences in library volumes within the pool. This study followed changes in the peripheral blood TCR repertoire in vivo during primary and secondary sensitization of alopecia patients to the hapten diphenylcyclopropenone (DPC). Blood was sampled from patients pre-sensitization (week 0) and at 2, 6 and about 24 weeks after DPC sensitization. For TCR sequencing, blood came from about 28 alopecia patients at anywhere from one to four time points (pre-sensitization, 2, 6 and 24 weeks).

Library preparation was by RACE. Sequencing took place on a NextSeq 500. During library preparation, unique molecular identifiers were attached to individual cDNA molecules so that TCRs could be counted quantitatively and reproducibly. Each blood RNA sample was used to sequence both TCR alpha and TCR beta chains. The published analysis was carried out like this. A median of approximately 100,000 TCRs per sample was observed, with a range of 23,224 to 690,600. The Decombinator software suite was used to annotate V, J and CDR3 in the TCR reads. Every sample was subsampled to the same number of TCRs (28,000) for the PS versus PT1 abundance plots. TCRs were defined as expanded if absent before sensitization and observed at least eight times at the 2-week time point. Starting from the raw public reads, TCRdb applied fastp trimming at Q25, assembled clones with MiXCR and retained in-frame beta chains. Rows with a matching CDR3 protein are joined into one entry that keeps the most common DNA and genes. The authors' filters were not applied to this entry. Recorded for this sample are roughly 190,000 distinct CDR3 sequences; about 22% of them occurred a single time. About 7% of the sample goes to the ten largest clones.

Results the study describes overall, beyond this receptor: Expanded TCRs formed significantly more large CDR3 similarity clusters than pre-sensitization or healthy control sets, consistent with antigen-driven responses. After repeated subsampling, the strength of the expansion versus patch-test correlation and the threshold at which it became significant changed. The number of TCRs above 1 in 1000 frequency did not change with DPC sensitization; there was no evidence of global repertoire structure alterations. The number of PT1 expanded TCRs positively correlated with patch test score, significant at thresholds 8, 16 and 32 but not 4. Alopecia, a presumed autoimmune disease, was present in all patients, so the immune response of the patients might differ from that of healthy individuals.

The sample's time point, from its label and the paper: patch test 1, 2 weeks after DPC sensitization. The treatment or condition label on this specimen signifies: therapeutic diphenylcyclopropenone sensitization with weekly scalp DPC. At every patch-test visit, the blood draw took place before the patch test was put on. To be eligible, patients had to be aged 18 to 70, diagnosed with alopecia and judged suitable for DPC therapy, while pregnant patients were excluded. Total RNA was extracted from unfractionated whole blood collected in Tempus Blood RNA tubes. Recombination joined TRBV5-6 with TRBJ2-7, with 11 bases in between that match TRBD1. Source: whole blood, taken in connection with sensitization to the hapten diphenylcyclopropenone (DPC). This receptor was obtained from a woman aged 50 to 65 with alopecia areata. Some clones in this sample may be carry-over from other donors' samples. The DNA sequence reads TGTGCCAGCACACCGGGACAGGGGGCCTACGAGCAGTACTTC. Translated, it gives CASTPGQGAYEQYF.